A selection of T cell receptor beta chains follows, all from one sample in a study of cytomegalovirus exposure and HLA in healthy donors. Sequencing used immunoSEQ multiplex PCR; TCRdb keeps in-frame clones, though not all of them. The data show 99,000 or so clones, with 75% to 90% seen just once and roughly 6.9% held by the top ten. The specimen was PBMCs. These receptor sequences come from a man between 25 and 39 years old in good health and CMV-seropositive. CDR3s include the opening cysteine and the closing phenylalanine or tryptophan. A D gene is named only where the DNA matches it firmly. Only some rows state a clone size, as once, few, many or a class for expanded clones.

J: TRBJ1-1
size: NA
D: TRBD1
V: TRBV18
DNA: TGTGCCAGCTCCTTGGACAGGGGGGACACTGAAGCTTTCTTT
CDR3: CASSLDRGDTEAFF

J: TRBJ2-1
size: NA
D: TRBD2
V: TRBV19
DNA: TGTGCCAGTAGTATGGAAGGCGCGGGGGACTACAATGAGCAGTTCTTC
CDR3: CASSMEGAGDYNEQFF

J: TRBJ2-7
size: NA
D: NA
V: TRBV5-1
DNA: TGCGCCAGCAGCTTGAGCCAGGACAGACCTTCCTACGAGCAGTACTTC
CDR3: CASSLSQDRPSYEQYF

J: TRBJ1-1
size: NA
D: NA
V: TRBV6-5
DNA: TGTGCCAGCAGTTACGCAGTTTTTGCTGAAGCTTTCTTT
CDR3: CASSYAVFAEAFF

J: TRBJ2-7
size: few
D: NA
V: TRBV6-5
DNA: TGTGCCAGCAGTACCCGGGGAAGCTACGAGCAGTACTTC
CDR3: CASSTRGSYEQYF

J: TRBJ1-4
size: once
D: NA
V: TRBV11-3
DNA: TGTGCCAGCGGGCTGGGACACAAGACAACTAATGAAAAACTGTTTTTT
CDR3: CASGLGHKTTNEKLFF

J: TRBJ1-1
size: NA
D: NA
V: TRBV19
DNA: TGTGCCAGTAGCAACAGGTTGGGCGCTTTCTTT
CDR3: CASSNRLGAFF

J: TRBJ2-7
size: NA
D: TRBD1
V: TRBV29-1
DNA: TGCAGCGTTGCATTGGGACAGGGGGACGAGCAGTACTTC
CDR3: CSVALGQGDEQYF

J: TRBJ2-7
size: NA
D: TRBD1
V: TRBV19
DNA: TGTGCCAGTAGTATGTCGGGAACAGGGGGCTACGAGCAGTACTTC
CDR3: CASSMSGTGGYEQYF

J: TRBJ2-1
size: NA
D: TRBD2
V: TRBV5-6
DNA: TGTGCCAGCAGCATCCGACTAGCGGGGCAATCCTACAATGAGCAGTTCTTC
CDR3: CASSIRLAGQSYNEQFF

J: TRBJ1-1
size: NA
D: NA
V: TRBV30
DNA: TGTGCCTGGAAGGTACAGCGGATCACTGAAGCTTTCTTT
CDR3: CAWKVQRITEAFF

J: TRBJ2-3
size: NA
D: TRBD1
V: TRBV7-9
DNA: TGTGCCAGCACCACTCGGACAGGAAACACAAGGGATACGCAGTATTTT
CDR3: CASTTRTGNTRDTQYF

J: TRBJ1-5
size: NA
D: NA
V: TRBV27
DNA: TGTGCCAGCAGTACCAAGGAGAATCAGCCCCAGCATTTT
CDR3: CASSTKENQPQHF

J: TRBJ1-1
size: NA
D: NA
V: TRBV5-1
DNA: TGCGCCAGCAGCGCCGGTGTTACTGAAGCTTTCTTT
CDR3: CASSAGVTEAFF

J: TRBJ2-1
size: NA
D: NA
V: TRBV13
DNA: TGTGCCAGCAGTCCAGAGGGCCTCGAAACTTACAATGAGCAGTTCTTC
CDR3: CASSPEGLETYNEQFF

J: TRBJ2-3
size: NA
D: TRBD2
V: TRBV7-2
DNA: TGTGCCAGCAGCTTAGTCCCGCGGGGGGGCACAGATACGCAGTATTTT
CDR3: CASSLVPRGGTDTQYF

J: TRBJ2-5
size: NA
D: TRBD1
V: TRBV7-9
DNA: TGTGCCAGCAGCTTAGGGGACAGGGATTGGGAGACCCAGTACTTC
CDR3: CASSLGDRDWETQYF

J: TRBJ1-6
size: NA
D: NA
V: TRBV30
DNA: TGTGCCTGGGAGCCGCGGTCCTATAATTCACCCCTCCACTTT
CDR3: CAWEPRSYNSPLHF

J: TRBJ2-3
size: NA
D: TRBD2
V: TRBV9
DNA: TGTGCCAGCAGCGTGGGGGGGGTGAGCACAGATACGCAGTATTTT
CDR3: CASSVGGVSTDTQYF

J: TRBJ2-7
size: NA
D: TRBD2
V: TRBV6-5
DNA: TGTGCCAGCAGCAAGACCGGGGGGTCCTTCTACGAGCAGTACTTC
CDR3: CASSKTGGSFYEQYF

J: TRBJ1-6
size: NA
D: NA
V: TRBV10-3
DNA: TGTGCCATCAGCGCAGACAGGTACTCCTATAATTCACCCCTCCACTTT
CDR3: CAISADRYSYNSPLHF

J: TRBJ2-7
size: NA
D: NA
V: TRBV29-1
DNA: TGCAGCGTTGAAGATGCCGGGGGCTACGAGCAGTACTTC
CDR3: CSVEDAGGYEQYF

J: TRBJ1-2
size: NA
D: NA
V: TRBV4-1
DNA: TGCGCCAGCAGCCAGTCAAGCCCGAATGGCTACACCTTC
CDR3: CASSQSSPNGYTF

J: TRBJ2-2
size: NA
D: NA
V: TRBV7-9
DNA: TGTGCCAGCAGCTCAGGCCGGGACACCTCCGGGGAGCTGTTTTTT
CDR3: CASSSGRDTSGELFF

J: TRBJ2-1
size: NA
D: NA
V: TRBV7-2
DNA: TGTGCCAGCAGCTTTCGACTTAATTATTACAATGAGCAGTTCTTC
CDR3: CASSFRLNYYNEQFF

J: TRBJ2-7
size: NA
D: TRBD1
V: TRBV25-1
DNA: TGTGCCAGCAGCGGGACAGGGGGCGAGATCCCTAAAACCTACGAGCAGTACTTC
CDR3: CASSGTGGEIPKTYEQYF

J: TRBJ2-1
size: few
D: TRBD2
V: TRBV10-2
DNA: TGCGCCAGCAGTGAAACTAGCGGGGCAAATGAGCAGTTCTTC
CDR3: CASSETSGANEQFF

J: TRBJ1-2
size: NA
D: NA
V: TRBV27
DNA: TGTGCCAGCAGCCTGAGTAGCGGGGGTGTCTATGGCTACACCTTC
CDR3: CASSLSSGGVYGYTF

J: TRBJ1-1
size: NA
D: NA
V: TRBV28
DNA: TGTGCCAGCACCAACCAAATGGCCACTGAAGCTTTCTTT
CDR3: CASTNQMATEAFF

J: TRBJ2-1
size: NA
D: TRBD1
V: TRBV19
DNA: TGTGCCAGTAGTAGACAGGGGGTCCGGAATGAGCAGTTCTTC
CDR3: CASSRQGVRNEQFF

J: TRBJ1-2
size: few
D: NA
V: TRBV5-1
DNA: TGCGCCAGCAGCCCCGGGACACTACTTAACTATGGCTACACCTTC
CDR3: CASSPGTLLNYGYTF

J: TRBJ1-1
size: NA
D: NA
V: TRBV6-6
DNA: TGTGCCAGCAGTGCCGACCGAGGGTTAACTGAAGCTTTCTTT
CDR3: CASSADRGLTEAFF

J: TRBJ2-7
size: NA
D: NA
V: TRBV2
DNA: TGTGCCAGCAGTGCCCAGTTGAGGCAGGGGTCCGACGAGCAGTACTTC
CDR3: CASSAQLRQGSDEQYF

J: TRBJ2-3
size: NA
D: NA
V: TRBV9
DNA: TGTGCCAGCAGCGTAGCCCTTTCCACAGATACGCAGTATTTT
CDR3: CASSVALSTDTQYF

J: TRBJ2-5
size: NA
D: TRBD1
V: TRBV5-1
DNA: TGCGCCACCGGGGGGACAGGGGGCGAGACCCAGTACTTC
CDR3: CATGGTGGETQYF

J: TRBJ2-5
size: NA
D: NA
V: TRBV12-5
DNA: TGTGCTAGTGGCTCTCCCGGAGGGACCCAGTACTTC
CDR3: CASGSPGGTQYF

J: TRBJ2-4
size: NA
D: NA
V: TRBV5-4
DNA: TGTGCCAGCAGTCAGAAGGCCAAAAACATTCAGTACTTC
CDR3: CASSQKAKNIQYF

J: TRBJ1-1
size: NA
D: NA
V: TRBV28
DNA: TGTGCCAGCAGTTTACCGCAGGTCGGGAGCACTGAAGCTTTCTTT
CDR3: CASSLPQVGSTEAFF

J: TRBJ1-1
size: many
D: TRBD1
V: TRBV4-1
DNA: TGCGCCAGCAGCCAAAGGGACAGGGGCCCAGAAGGGAAAGCTTTCTTT
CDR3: CASSQRDRGPEGKAFF

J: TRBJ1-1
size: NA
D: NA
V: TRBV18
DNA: TGTGCCAGCTCACCTGAGGCCCTGAACACTGAAGCTTTCTTT
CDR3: CASSPEALNTEAFF

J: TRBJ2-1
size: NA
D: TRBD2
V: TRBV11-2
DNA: TGTGCCAGCAGCTTTGGGCTAGCGGGGGGGCGGTACAATGAGCAGTTCTTC
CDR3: CASSFGLAGGRYNEQFF

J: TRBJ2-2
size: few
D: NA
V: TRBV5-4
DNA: TGTGCCAGCAGCTTGGCCGGGTCACCCGGGGAGCTGTTTTTT
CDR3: CASSLAGSPGELFF

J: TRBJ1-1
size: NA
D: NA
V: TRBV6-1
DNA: TGTGCCAGCAGTGAAGTCGACAGTTCTTACACTGAAGCTTTCTTT
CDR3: CASSEVDSSYTEAFF

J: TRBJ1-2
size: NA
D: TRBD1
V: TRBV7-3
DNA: TGTGCCAGCAGTAACGGGACAGGGGGGCGCTATGGCTACACCTTC
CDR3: CASSNGTGGRYGYTF

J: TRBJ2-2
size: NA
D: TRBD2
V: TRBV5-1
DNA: TGCGCCAGCAGCTCGGGGTGGTTAGCGGGGGACCAGACCGGGGAGCTGTTTTTT
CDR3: CASSSGWLAGDQTGELFF